The clone carrying this T cell receptor beta chain showed up just once. CDR1 GTSNPN and CDR2 SVGIG come from the germline V gene (reference sequence). The CDR3 sequence is 13 residues long. After removal of 5 bases from V and 5 bases from J, the junction contained 6 bases not matched to a gene. This specimen belongs to a study of blood T cell repertoires in COVID-19. Study as a whole: Both acute and convalescent COVID-19 samples were obtained from the United States, Italy and Spain. Sample material is recorded as cDNA or gDNA derived from T cells, B-cell-depleted T cells, or PBMCs.

Original data processing: Nucleated cell counts were estimated from reference gene primer amplification. Data came from immunoSEQ multiplex PCR; TCRdb stores just in-frame clones and leaves some out. The V and J calls and clone size come from that table; D and trimming were worked out from the DNA. This sample has approximately 130,000 clones, with 55% to 75% found just once. This TCR was sampled from a woman aged 70-85 years with acute or convalescent COVID-19. The specimen sequenced was peripheral blood. V gene TRBV30 combines with J gene TRBJ1-2, with 9 bases aligning to TRBD1. The CDR3 region has the DNA TGTGCCTGGGTGAACAGGGGGCGGTATGGCTACACCTTC. Residues: CAWVNRGRYGYTF.